This TCR beta chain was obtained from a study of blood T cell repertoires in COVID-19. CDR1 LGHDT and CDR2 YNNKEL come from the germline V gene (reference sequence). There are 13 residues in the CDR3. V lost 3 bases and J lost 13, with 18 bases in between. Original processing notes: Estimation of nucleated cell counts was performed using reference gene primer amplification. Here immunoSEQ multiplex PCR was the method, and the copy in TCRdb shows in-frame clones only, minus some. That table furnishes V, J and clone size, whereas the DNA furnished D and trimming. The sample includes about 330,000 clones, 70% to 90% seen only once; the top ten take more than 3%.

What was sequenced was peripheral blood. This rearrangement joins TRBV3-1 (or the pseudogene TRBV3-2) to TRBJ1-1; D perhaps matches TRBD1 (6 bases). The sequence was obtained from a woman in her forties or fifties with active or convalescent COVID-19. The CDR3 region has the DNA TGTGCCAGCAGCCAGGGCCGGCAGGGGATAGTTTTCTTT. This translates into CASSQGRQGIVFF.